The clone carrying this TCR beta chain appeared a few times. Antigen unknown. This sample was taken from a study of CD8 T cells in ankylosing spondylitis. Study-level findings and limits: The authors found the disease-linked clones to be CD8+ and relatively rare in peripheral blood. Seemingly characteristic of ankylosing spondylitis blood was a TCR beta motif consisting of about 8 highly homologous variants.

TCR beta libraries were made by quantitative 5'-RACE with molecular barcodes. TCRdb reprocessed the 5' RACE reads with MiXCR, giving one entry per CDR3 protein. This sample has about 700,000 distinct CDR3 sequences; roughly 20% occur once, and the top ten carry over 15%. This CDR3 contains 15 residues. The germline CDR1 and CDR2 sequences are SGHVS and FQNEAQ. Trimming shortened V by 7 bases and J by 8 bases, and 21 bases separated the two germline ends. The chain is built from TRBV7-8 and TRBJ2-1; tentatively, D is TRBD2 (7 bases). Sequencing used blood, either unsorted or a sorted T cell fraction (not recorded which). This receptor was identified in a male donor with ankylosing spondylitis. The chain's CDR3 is CASTHLGGAGYEQFF. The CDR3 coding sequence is TGTGCCAGCACCCATCTGGGGGGGGCCGGCTATGAGCAGTTCTTC.